The entry that follows covers one TCR beta chain sequence. Its antigen is currently not known. It has no much larger one-base neighbor in the sample; base qualities were not kept. The cohort was made up of around 720 healthy bone marrow donors. Cohort members were all nominally healthy when sampled, although unrecorded immune exposures were likely present. The donor tested CMV seropositive, placing the donor among the approximately 310 seropositive members of the cohort. Every donor gave a peripheral blood sample, and the peripheral blood mononuclear cells from that sample were used for TCR beta sequencing. The Qiagen DNeasy Blood Extraction Kit was used to extract genomic DNA from the blood cell samples. Libraries were constructed by the immunoSEQ multiplex PCR assay. For the multiplex PCR, a mixture combining 60 forward primers for TCR Vbeta segments and 13 reverse primers for TCR Jbeta segments was used. Amplification of the CDR3 region of rearranged TCR beta genes was performed with a multiplex PCR assay on genomic DNA. On the Illumina HiSeq System, the amplified TCR beta libraries were sequenced as 87-base-pair reads. As for the authors' bioinformatics: A later analysis counted about 80 million unique TCR beta chains across the 700 or so repertoires, and roughly 9.9 million of these chains were shared by at least two donors. Raw reads were error-corrected and collapsed into unique sequences by a nearest-neighbor algorithm in which closely related sequences were merged to remove PCR and sequencing errors. To assign V, D and J gene segments, CDR3 sequences were aligned to IMGT reference sequences. For a sequence to be retained, a match of at least six nucleotides to both a V gene segment and a J gene segment was required. Rearrangements were classified as productive when the CDR3 lacked stop codons and remained in frame with V and J, and all other rearrangements were classified as non-productive. Following IMGT convention, CDR3 was defined as the stretch from the second conserved V-encoded cysteine up to the conserved J-encoded phenylalanine. The earlier analysis of about 620 of the donors excluded sequences that lacked an unambiguous match to a single V gene segment. In an earlier analysis of almost 600 of the donors, a V segment was called functional when productive rearrangements were above 56.7%, and segregating when the standard deviation between donors exceeded 5%. A statistical classification framework was built for diagnosing cytomegalovirus status from the catalog of TCR beta chain sequences. V and J gene assignment, in a later analysis, came from comparing TCR nucleotide sequences with IMGT/GENE-DB human TR gene sequences. Using the TCRdist pipeline, a later analysis assigned CDR3 sequences along with most-parsimonious VDJ recombination scenarios. A later analysis defined each TCR beta chain by its CDR3 amino acid sequence plus V-gene family, and excluded reads lacking a unique V-gene family. To address suspected cross-contamination and a sequencing artifact, a later analysis removed around 600 highly shared, low-generation-probability nucleotide sequences. For each public chain, a later analysis derived a clonal expansion index from normalized ranks of inferred template counts within each repertoire. In a later analysis, generation probabilities were computed with a VDJ recombination model fitted to out-of-frame rearrangements, and the resulting probabilities were checked against IGoR. In a later analysis, TCR-TCR, TCR-HLA and TCR-CMV co-occurrence was scored with hypergeometric tests, and a repertoire-size bias correction was applied to TCR pairs. False discovery rates were estimated in a later analysis by permuting HLA or CMV assignments 20 times. In a later analysis, co-occurring TCRs were grouped using DBSCAN, with TCRdist sequence similarity added in when clustering inside HLA-allele-positive subsets. For co-occurrence clustering, repertoires with fewer than 30,000 or more than 120,000 public chains were excluded, along with four to six repertoires with anomalous nucleotide sharing. The table comes from immuneACCESS by way of TCRdb, which keeps in-frame sequences with V and J called. Part of the clones is missing from these tables; in studies checked, under half for an unresolved V gene and the rest for unknown reasons. V and J calls plus clone size are reproduced from that table; the DNA served to infer D and trimming. The sample data list approximately 110,000 clones, and over 60% of these were observed just once. The ten largest account for about 4.9% of the sample.

This specimen belongs to a study of cytomegalovirus exposure and HLA in healthy donors (dated by TCRdb to 2016 to 2017). With respect to the entire study: In an earlier analysis of 587 of the donors, 276 Gb of sequence data and 90 million to 120 million unique TCR beta sequences from some 170 million T cells were reported. The study combined high-throughput TCR immunosequencing, statistical association of individual TCRs with disease status, and machine learning to predict cytomegalovirus infection status. In a later analysis, previously published TCR beta repertoires from several hundred donors were re-analyzed and high-resolution HLA genotyping was added so that TCR occurrence patterns could be studied. Of the roughly 400 genotyped donors, over 80% were placed in the genetic ancestry cluster associated with self-reported Caucasian donors. An earlier analysis of roughly 580 of the donors used high-throughput TCR beta sequencing to judge whether each TCR beta V gene segment behaved as functional or pseudogenic. Typing coverage varied by locus: roughly 629-640 donors for A, B, C, DRB1 and DQB1; some 520 for DQA1; around 610 for DPA1; more than 450 for DPB1. The T cell repertoires of 666 subjects were profiled by immunosequencing and related to cytomegalovirus serostatus. Alongside the repertoire data, information on donor age, sex, ethnicity and CMV serostatus was compiled. Every repertoire in the discovery cohort had been generated on one and the same sequencing platform. An early release covering roughly 600 HLA-typed donors comprised 250 to 350 gigabases of sequencing data and roughly 85 million unique TCR sequences. HLA typing included class I and class II loci at four-digit resolution. In the later analysis, no new phenotypic data were used to find candidate immune exposures; instead, reliance was placed on TCR beta sequences and their occurrence across donors. A separate validation cohort of 100 to 150 different subjects was used in addition to the approximately 700-subject first cohort. The aim of the study was to test whether cataloging public T cell receptors could identify signatures of past pathogen exposure. A later genetic analysis took genome-wide SNP genotypes for about 65% of the roughly 670 donors and used that subset as a discovery cohort. Five DR-DQ haplotypes were handled as single units for association and clustering, since linkage in the cohort was strong. Across 300 to 500 genotyped donors of the cohort, an average of about 240,000 unique TCR beta nucleotide sequences per donor were sequenced, and roughly 20% of those sequences were non-productive.

Including cysteine and phenylalanine, the CDR3 has 13 amino acids. The kept DNA is CDR3 alone, 39 bases in frame from the first base. The CDR1 and CDR2 encoded by the germline V gene are MDHEN and SYDVKM. The junction carries 12 bases between V and J, which are trimmed by 6 bases and 4 bases respectively. Broad study findings and their caveats: Most CMV-associated TCR beta chains appeared to be HLA-restricted in a later analysis, and the HLA associations seemed to be driven largely by CMV exposure. In a later genetic analysis, fewer N-insertions in productive TCRs were reported among donors in an Asian-associated ancestry cluster than the approximately 670-donor mean. A cluster of highly shared sequence variants was judged likely to represent a technical artifact of the sequencing pipeline. Because HLA typing was missing for some donors at each locus, association tests included only the typed subset. According to a later analysis, parvovirus B19, influenza, CMV and Epstein-Barr virus appeared linked to several top co-occurrence clusters. In a later analysis, HLA-associated TCR beta chains were found to be more clonally expanded and to have lower generation probabilities than equally common non-associated chains. V-gene and J-gene trimming of TCR beta chains was associated with a missense DCLRE1C variant in a later genetic analysis, and the association was replicated in an independent cohort. Strong co-occurrence of HLA alleles, especially DR and DQ, made assigning TCR associations to individual alleles difficult. Cytomegalovirus status was reported to be diagnosed by the classifier with high specificity and sensitivity in both the original and validation cohorts. This cohort had only TCR beta chains sequenced, and the lack of alpha or paired-chain data limited which features could be detected. Sequencing depth was assumed to be roughly uniform across donors in the presence/absence analyses, though that assumption may not hold. In an earlier analysis of about 540 of the donors, most TCR beta V segments were observed in productive rearrangements about 90% or about 30% of the time, broadly matching IMGT annotations. A total of roughly 160 TCR beta chains were listed by the study as associated with cytomegalovirus. A further reported finding was that TCR beta sequences accurately predicted the HLA-A and HLA-B alleles for most subjects in the first cohort. Correlated functional status among segregating V segments might reflect linkage disequilibrium, but an unknown experimental factor could not be ruled out. Three of the identified cytomegalovirus-associated TCR beta chains were confirmed in vitro to be specific for cytomegalovirus antigens. At a false discovery rate of 0.05, a later analysis linked 16,951 TCR beta sequences to specific HLA alleles. In a later analysis, the rate of TCR association differed among HLA loci, with DRB1 alleles having the most associated TCRs and HLA-C alleles having the fewest. Because counts were too low, seventeen rarely observed V segments, including chromosome 9 orphons, were excluded from the earlier analysis of roughly 580 of the donors. CMV serostatus was the only immune exposure information available for the cohort. It was suggested by the authors that the approach could potentially be generalized to other disease states and immunological phenotypes. Some IMGT-functional V segments, including TRBV6-2 and TRBV6-3, could not be told apart with the 87-base-pair reads, so those segments were excluded. Most TCR sequences were seen in very few donors, while some public TCRs were found in many individuals.

The sample was PBMCs. The receptor was derived from a man in his 60s in good health and CMV-seropositive. The rearrangement joined TRBV28 to TRBJ1-2; TRBD1 is a possible D gene, resting on 6 matching bases. The sequenced DNA: TGTGCCAGCAGCGAAACAGGGCCCTATGGCTACACCTTC. Its protein is CASSETGPYGYTF.